A selection of T cell receptor beta chains follows, all from one sample in a study of STAT5B mutations in CD4+ large granular lymphocyte leukemia. The assay was immunoSEQ multiplex PCR, and TCRdb's table has in-frame clones only and misses some. The sample records about 30,000 clones, around three quarters being singletons. What was sequenced was CD4+ T cells from blood buffy coats. These receptors were taken from a human donor in good health. Both conserved end residues are part of each CDR3. D genes are given only for firm matches. Clone size is given for some rows only: seen once, a few or many times, or a class if the clone is expanded.

d_call clone_size j_call v_call cdr3_nt cdr3_aa
TRBD2 - TRBJ2-1 TRBV29-1 TGCAGCGTTGATGGCCCGGGACTAGCGGGAGTCAATGAGCAGTTCTTC CSVDGPGLAGVNEQFF
- - TRBJ2-5 TRBV5-1 TGCGCCAGCAGCTTGGAGGTCGAGACCCAGTACTTC CASSLEVETQYF
- few TRBJ2-7 TRBV4-1 TGCGCCAGCAGCCAAGCCCACGAGCAGTACTTC CASSQAHEQYF
- - TRBJ1-4 TRBV5-5 TGTGCCTGCAGCTTGGGGCCTTATGAAAAACTGTTTTTT CACSLGPYEKLFF
- few TRBJ1-4 TRBV30 TGTGCCTGGAGGACGAGGTCAGGGGAACTGTTTTTT CAWRTRSGELFF
TRBD2 - TRBJ2-5 TRBV7-6 TGTGCCAGCCGGGGCGGGGGAGAGACCCAGTACTTC CASRGGGETQYF
- - TRBJ2-3 TRBV5-1 TGCGCCAGCAGCTTGGGTAGCACAGATACGCAGTATTTT CASSLGSTDTQYF
- - TRBJ2-5 TRBV9 TGTGCCAGCAGCGTAAATCCCAGGGGGGCCGTGGAGACCCAGTACTTC CASSVNPRGAVETQYF
- - TRBJ2-6 TRBV6-6 TGTGCCAGCAGTTACGGACAATCTGGGGCCAACGTCCTGACTTTC CASSYGQSGANVLTF
TRBD1 - TRBJ2-5 TRBV9 TGTGCCAGCAGCGTAGGACAGGGGGCAGAGACCCAGTACTTC CASSVGQGAETQYF
- - TRBJ2-3 TRBV19 TGTGCCAGTAGTATAGGTTACGGTTCTAGCACAGATACGCAGTATTTT CASSIGYGSSTDTQYF
TRBD2 - TRBJ2-3 TRBV2 TGTGCCAGCAGCAAAGGACTAGCGAGCACAGATACGCAGTATTTT CASSKGLASTDTQYF
- - TRBJ2-1 TRBV7-2 TGTGCCAGCAGCTTATCCCGGACTCGAGAGCAGTTCTTC CASSLSRTREQFF
- - TRBJ2-3 TRBV7-9 TGTGCCAGCAGCTTGGGGACTAGCACAGATACGCAGTATTTT CASSLGTSTDTQYF
- once TRBJ2-1 TRBV5-8 TGTGCCAGCAGCTCCCTAGCTGTTGAGCAGTTCTTC CASSSLAVEQFF
- - TRBJ2-3 TRBV10-2 TGCGCCAGCCTTCAGGGCCTTGGCACAGATACGCAGTATTTT CASLQGLGTDTQYF
TRBD2 - TRBJ2-5 TRBV6-6 TGTGCCAGCAGAACTAGCGGGAGTGGGGAGACCCAGTACTTC CASRTSGSGETQYF
- - TRBJ1-1 TRBV5-1 TGCGCCAGCAGCTTGGTTGGGGACACTGAAGCTTTCTTT CASSLVGDTEAFF
- - TRBJ1-2 TRBV9 TGTGCCAGCAGCGGAGGGGCCTCGTCAGGGGTGAGGGGCTACACCTTC CASSGGASSGVRGYTF
- - TRBJ1-6 TRBV6-4 TGTGCCAGCAGTGAAATGGGCCTCCATAATTCACCCCTCCACTTT CASSEMGLHNSPLHF